The present T cell receptor (beta chain) was sequenced within a study of blood T cell repertoires in COVID-19. Study-level information: Material from acute and convalescent COVID-19 was sourced from the United States, Italy and Spain.

Original handling: Reference gene primer amplification yielded estimated nucleated cell counts. TCRdb keeps only in-frame clones here, not all; method: immunoSEQ multiplex PCR. The V and J calls and clone size were taken over from that table, and D and trimming were inferred from the DNA. Here the sample spans 310,000 or so clones, 70% to 90% being singletons. The length of the CDR3 is 15 residues. V lost 2 bases, J lost 5 bases, and 8 bases stayed unmatched. Germline assignment: CDR1 SGHRS and CDR2 YFSETQ. The rearrangement joins TRBV5-1 to TRBJ2-7; 9 bases fit TRBD2. The source is a woman aged 25-40 years who had recovered from COVID-19. The sequenced material came from peripheral blood. CDR3 residues: CASSLGLAGRDEQYF. The CDR3 coding sequence is TGCGCCAGCAGCTTAGGTCTAGCGGGGCGCGACGAGCAGTACTTC.